These 23 T cell receptor beta chains share one sample of origin, sequenced in a study of blood T cell repertoires in COVID-19. Generated by immunoSEQ multiplex PCR, the TCRdb table keeps only in-frame clones and is missing some. The sample yields fewer than 120,000 clones, over 75% seen once. Sequences were obtained from peripheral blood. The receptor set was obtained from a woman over 75 with active or convalescent COVID-19.

The chain employs TRBV5-6 and TRBJ1-3; 7 positions agree with TRBD1. After removal of 3 bases from V and 3 bases from J, the junction contained 6 bases not matched to a gene. Germline CDR1 and CDR2: SGHDT and YYEEEE. The CDR3 sequence is 15 residues long. CDR3 DNA: TGTGCCAGCAGCTCCCTTAGGACAGGTGGAAACACCATATATTTT. Residues: CASSSLRTGGNTIYF.

The genes are TRBV27 and TRBJ1-6; no definite D call. This CDR3 has 17 amino acids. Germline lookup yields CDR1 MNHEY and CDR2 SMNVEV (reference sequence). Trimming cost V 0 bases and J 0 bases, with 9 bases left between them. In nucleotides, the CDR3 is TGTGCCAGCAGTTTATCGAGGCAGAGCTCCTATAATTCACCCCTCCACTTT. Its protein is CASSLSRQSSYNSPLHF.

This clone was seen just once. The V call is TRBV7-2, the J call TRBJ2-5, with 11 bases that match TRBD2. The CDR3 has 14 amino acids. In germline, CDR1 is SGHTA, CDR2 FQGNSA. The V segment lost 4 bases and the J segment 3 bases; nucleotides outside the gene matches: 1. CDR3 sequence (DNA): TGTGCCAGCAGCTATAGCGGGAGGGAAGAGACCCAGTACTTC. Its protein is CASSYSGREETQYF.

This sequence joins TRBV3-1 (or the pseudogene TRBV3-2) and TRBJ2-3; 9 bases align to TRBD2. CDR1 LGHDT and CDR2 YNNKEL come from the germline V gene (reference sequence). V shed 4 bases, J shed 5 bases, and the junction held 7 bases outside the gene matches. The CDR3 spans 15 residues. The CDR3 DNA follows: TGTGCCAGCAGCCCATCTAGCGGGACTGGAGATACGCAGTATTTT. Translated, it gives CASSPSSGTGDTQYF.

In this sample, this clone turned up once. The chain couples TRBV9 to TRBJ2-1; D unresolved. This CDR3 region has 12 residues. Germline assignment: CDR1 SGDLS and CDR2 YYNGEE. Trimming left V 7 bases short and J 7 bases short, with 12 bases between. Here the CDR3 reads CASCNPVNEQFF. DNA for the CDR3: TGTGCCAGCTGCAATCCGGTGAATGAGCAGTTCTTC. Variable domain in full (rest from reference TRBV9 and TRBJ2-1): DSGVTQTPKHLITATGQRVTLRCSPRSGDLSVYWYQQSLDQGLQFLIQYYNGEERAKGNILERFSAQQFPDLHSELNLSSLELGDSALYFCASCNPVNEQFFGPGTRLTVL.

This clone was seen repeatedly, ten times or more. This chain links TRBV21-1 with TRBJ2-7; TRBD2 is the table's D call, not checked against the DNA. TRBV21-1 is marked as a pseudogene. This CDR3 has 15 residues. Here the CDR3 DNA reads TGTGCCAGCAGCAAGAGGGACTCCGCCTTCTACGAGCAGTACTTC. Its translation: CASSKRDSAFYEQYF.

This clone was recorded only once. The chain carries TRBV3-1 (or the pseudogene TRBV3-2) and TRBJ2-1; 8 positions agree with TRBD2. The CDR3 is 15 residues long. CDR1 LGHDT and CDR2 YNNKEL come from the germline V gene (reference sequence). Losses at the gene ends were 0 bases for V and 7 bases for J; bases not matched to a gene: 5. CDR3 amino acids: CASSQDVLAGNEQFF. The DNA for the CDR3 is TGTGCCAGCAGCCAAGATGTGTTAGCGGGAAATGAGCAGTTCTTC.

The chain uses TRBV18 and TRBJ2-1, with TRBD1 matching 8 bases. The CDR3 consists of 16 residues. Germline CDR1 is KGHSH and CDR2 is LQKENI. After removal of 4 bases from V and 7 bases from J, the junction contained 12 bases not matched to a gene. The CDR3 DNA follows: TGTGCCAGCTCACGCTACGACAGGGGATCCGTGAATGAGCAGTTCTTC. It specifies CASSRYDRGSVNEQFF. The full variable domain, completed using reference TRBV18 and TRBJ2-1, is NAGVMQNPRHLVRRRGQEARLRCSPMKGHSHVYWYRQLPEEGLKFMVYLQKENIIDESGMPKERFSAEFPKEGPSILRIQQVVRGDSAAYFCASSRYDRGSVNEQFFGPGTRLTVL.

This clone has only a few counts. The V gene is TRBV11-2, the J gene TRBJ2-2; D ambiguous. The V gene's germline CDR1 is SGHAT and CDR2 FQNNGV. V lost 4 bases to trimming and J lost 5 bases, with 5 bases between them. The CDR3 is 12 amino acids. The DNA for the CDR3 is TGTGCCAGCAGCTATAGAACCGGGGAGCTGTTTTTT. Translated: CASSYRTGELFF. The full variable domain, rest sourced from reference TRBV11-2 and TRBJ2-2, is EAGVAQSPRYKIIEKRQSVAFWCNPISGHATLYWYQQILGQGPKLLIQFQNNGVVDDSQLPKDRFSAERLKGVDSTLKIQPAKLEDSAVYLCASSYRTGELFFGEGSRLTVL.

The chain uses TRBV10-1 and TRBJ1-2, with 7 bases identical to TRBD1. Germline V gene lookup returns CDR1 WNHNN and CDR2 SYGVQD (reference sequence). Losses at the gene ends were 4 bases for V and 6 bases for J; bases not matched to a gene: 5. This CDR3 has 13 residues. This chain's CDR3 is CASSGWTGHGYTF. The CDR3 nucleotides read TGCGCCAGCAGTGGGTGGACAGGTCATGGCTACACCTTC.

As regards this clone: The junction shows a germline mismatch at one end, possibly a read error. The gene calls are TRBV7-7 and TRBJ2-7, with 8 positions matching TRBD1. Germline CDR1 SSHAT, CDR2 FNYEAQ (reference sequence). The CDR3 runs 13 residues. The CDR3 nucleotides read TGTGCTAGCAGCTCGCAGGGGGCAGGCGAGCAGTACTTC. This translates into CASSSQGAGEQYF.

The CDR3 protein is CASTPLQGLNTEAFF. Written as DNA, the CDR3 is TGCGCCAGCACCCCTCTACAGGGATTGAACACTGAAGCTTTCTTT. The chain has TRBV5-1 and TRBJ1-1, with D perhaps matching TRBD1 (6 bases). This CDR3 comprises 15 residues. Germline CDR1 reads SGHRS; CDR2 reads YFSETQ. V lost 6 bases and J lost 0, with 15 bases in between.

The V call is TRBV28, the J call TRBJ1-6; D is possibly TRBD1 (5 bases). CDR1 is MDHEN, CDR2 SYDVKM, per germline. V shed 7 bases and J shed 7 bases, with 11 bases lying between them. This CDR3 contains 13 residues. The CDR3 protein is CASKDSLNSPLHF. For the CDR3, the DNA is TGTGCCAGCAAAGACAGCCTCAATTCACCCCTCCACTTT. Full variable domain (missing parts from reference TRBV28 and TRBJ1-6): DVKVTQSSRYLVKRTGEKVFLECVQDMDHENMFWYRQDPGLGLRLIYFSYDVKMKEKGDIPEGYSVSREKKERFSLILESASTNQTSMYLCASKDSLNSPLHFGNGTRLTVT.

This clone was seen once. This chain connects TRBV19 to TRBJ1-5; D not certain. V lost 3 bases to trimming and J lost 6 bases, with 12 bases between them. Germline CDR1 reads LNHDA; CDR2 reads SQIVND (reference sequence). The CDR3 length is 14 residues. This chain's CDR3 is CASSMRSVGQPQHF. CDR3 DNA sequence: TGTGCCAGTAGTATGCGGTCAGTCGGTCAGCCCCAGCATTTT.

This clone was observed a few times. V is TRBV5-6 and J is TRBJ2-1, with 11 bases that match TRBD2. The CDR3 has 18 residues. V dropped 5 bases and J dropped 4; count of bases not matched to a gene: 14. The germline V gene encodes CDR1 SGHDT and CDR2 YYEEEE. CDR3 protein: CASRSITLAGGGYNEQFF. The DNA for the CDR3 is TGTGCCAGCAGGTCCATTACTCTAGCGGGAGGAGGGTACAATGAGCAGTTCTTC.

This chain joins TRBV28 and TRBJ1-3; D might be TRBD1 (6 bases). The CDR3 contains 17 residues. Per germline, CDR1 MDHEN and CDR2 SYDVKM. Trimming removed 3 bases at V and 3 bases at J, with 18 bases between. The CDR3 DNA reads as TGTGCCAGCAGTTTTCGGCGTGTAGGGGGATTTGGAAACACCATATATTTT. Protein sequence: CASSFRRVGGFGNTIYF. Drawing the rest from reference TRBV28 and TRBJ1-3, the complete variable domain is DVKVTQSSRYLVKRTGEKVFLECVQDMDHENMFWYRQDPGLGLRLIYFSYDVKMKEKGDIPEGYSVSREKKERFSLILESASTNQTSMYLCASSFRRVGGFGNTIYFGEGSWLTVV.

This sequence joins TRBV29-1 and TRBJ2-4, with TRBD1 as a possible D gene (6 bases). V gave up 0 bases and J gave up 7 bases, with 16 bases separating them. Germline assignment: CDR1 SQVTM and CDR2 ANQGSEA. CDR3 length: 15 amino acids. The CDR3 DNA sequence: TGCAGCGTTGAAGATGACAGGTTCCCGGCCAACATTCAGTACTTC. Protein sequence: CSVEDDRFPANIQYF.

V gene TRBV9 combines with J gene TRBJ1-2; D not certain. Germline CDR1 is SGDLS and CDR2 is YYNGEE. The CDR3 spans 15 residues. Between the trimmed V and J ends, which lost 4 bases and 8 bases, there was a span of 21 bases. CDR3 in amino acids: CASSPGLIITGGYTF. DNA of the CDR3: TGTGCCAGCAGCCCTGGACTAATAATCACTGGGGGCTACACCTTC.

This clone has more than one count but fewer than ten. The V and J genes are TRBV4-2 and TRBJ2-7; TRBD1 aligns across 8 bases. Losses at the gene ends were 5 bases for V and 3 bases for J; bases not matched to a gene: 15. The CDR3 has 17 amino acids. The germline V gene encodes CDR1 LGHNA and CDR2 YNFKEQ. The CDR3 sequence is CASSTPFMTGAGYEQYF. The CDR3, as DNA: TGTGCCAGCAGCACGCCCTTTATGACAGGGGCCGGCTACGAGCAGTACTTC.

The rearrangement links TRBV20-1 to TRBJ2-3, with TRBD1 identical over 7 bases. The ends lost 4 bases at V and 1 base at J; junction bases unmatched: 5. The CDR3 is made up of 14 amino acids. Germline V gene lookup returns CDR1 DFQATT and CDR2 SNEGSKA (reference sequence). Here the CDR3 DNA reads TGCAGTGCTACTGACAGGGTCGGCACAGATACGCAGTATTTT. Encoded protein: CSATDRVGTDTQYF.

J is TRBJ2-1 and V is TRBV5-6; a possible D gene is TRBD2 (6 bases). The germline gives CDR1 SGHDT, CDR2 YYEEEE. Trimming left V 4 bases short and J 0 bases short, with 14 bases between. CDR3 length equals 16 residues. The CDR3 is CASSMAPGGSYNEQFF. CDR3 sequence (DNA): TGTGCCAGCAGCATGGCTCCCGGGGGCTCCTACAATGAGCAGTTCTTC.

The gene calls are TRBV9 and TRBJ2-1, with unresolved D. From germline, CDR1 is SGDLS and CDR2 YYNGEE. CDR3 length: 17 residues. The V gene lost 0 bases and the J gene lost 0 bases, with 13 bases spanning the gap. CDR3 nucleotides: TGTGCCAGCAGCGTAGGGCCTGAGGTGAGCTCCTACAATGAGCAGTTCTTC. It specifies CASSVGPEVSSYNEQFF.

This clone was recorded a few times. The chain carries TRBV18 and TRBJ1-4; D gene ambiguous. The CDR3 loop spans 15 amino acids. Germline CDR1 is KGHSH and CDR2 is LQKENI. The ends were cut back, 2 bases at V and 5 bases at J, with 12 bases in the middle. The CDR3 coding sequence is TGTGCCAGCTCACCAATTCCGGGAGGGAATGAAAAACTGTTTTTT. It codes for CASSPIPGGNEKLFF.